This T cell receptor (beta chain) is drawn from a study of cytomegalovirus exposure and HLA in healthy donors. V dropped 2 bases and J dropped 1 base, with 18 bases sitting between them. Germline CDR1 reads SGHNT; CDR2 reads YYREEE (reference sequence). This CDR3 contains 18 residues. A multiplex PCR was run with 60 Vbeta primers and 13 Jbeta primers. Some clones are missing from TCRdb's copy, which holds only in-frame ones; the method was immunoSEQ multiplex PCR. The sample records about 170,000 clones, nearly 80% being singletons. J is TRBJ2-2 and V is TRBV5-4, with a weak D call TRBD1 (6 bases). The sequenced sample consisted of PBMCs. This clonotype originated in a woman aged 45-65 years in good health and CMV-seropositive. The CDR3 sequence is CASSFGPPTGQNTGELFF. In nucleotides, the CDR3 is TGTGCCAGCAGCTTTGGGCCCCCCACGGGACAGAACACCGGGGAGCTGTTTTTT.